The T cell receptor (beta chain) described here comes from a study of CD8 T cells in ankylosing spondylitis. TCRdb re-derived calls from the 5' RACE reads in MiXCR, one entry per CDR3 protein. This sample has roughly 120,000 distinct CDR3 sequences; approximately 13% occur once, and the top ten carry 2.5% to 3.5%. The CDR3 runs 15 residues. The V end lost 4 bases, the J end lost 5 bases, and 20 bases lay between the germline ends. CDR1 DFQATT and CDR2 SNEGSKA come from the germline V gene (reference sequence). This clonotype was found many times. Its matching antigen is unknown. Study results and caveats: Seven or eight highly homologous variants made up a TCR beta motif, and this motif appeared characteristic of ankylosing spondylitis blood.

The chain joins TRBV20-1 to TRBJ1-2; D call uncertain. Sequenced material: blood, either unsorted or a sorted T cell fraction (not recorded which). The receptor comes from a female donor with ankylosing spondylitis or in good health (not recorded which). The CDR3 loop reads CSATWDASPLYGYTF. CDR3 nucleotide sequence: TGCAGTGCTACTTGGGATGCTTCTCCTTTATATGGCTACACCTTC.